One T cell receptor beta chain is described in this entry. The record originates from a study of blood T cells in healthy people across ages. A second PCR, run for about 6 to 11 cycles, used a sample-barcoded 5' primer plus a J-beta primer mix. TCRdb re-called the 5' RACE reads with MiXCR, one entry per CDR3 protein. The table includes almost 550,000 distinct CDR3 sequences, more than 20% detected once. With 2 bases clipped from V and 2 bases from J, the junction kept 7 bases outside the gene matches. Germline V gives CDR1 MNHEY, CDR2 SMNVEV (reference sequence). This CDR3 spans 18 amino acids. A further study also used this sample, focusing on T cells of mothers and their children. This second report adds: Whether related or unrelated, pairs show similar shaping of TCR recombination output by thymic selection.

The sequence came from a boy between 5 and 17 years old in good health. The chain joins TRBV27 to TRBJ1-5, with 12 bases lining up with TRBD1. Sequencing input: blood. The CDR3 DNA reads TGTGCCAGCAGTTTAGGGAGGGGACAGGGGGCTGGCAATCAGCCCCAGCATTTT. Residues: CASSLGRGQGAGNQPQHF.